Following are 26 T cell receptor beta chains from one sample sequenced in a study of blood T cells in healthy people across ages. Next came a second PCR, run for about 7 to 12 cycles, which used a sample-barcoded 5' primer along with a J-beta primer mix. Using its own MiXCR run on the 5' RACE reads, TCRdb lists one record per CDR3 protein. The table lists 1.2 million to 1.5 million distinct CDR3 sequences, 40% to 50% of them singletons. The specimen sequenced was blood. These receptors originate from a woman younger than 35 in good health.

This clonotype was detected a few times. The V call is TRBV20-1, the J call TRBJ1-1; TRBD1 matches at 8 bases. Trimming at V came to 5 bases and at J to 4 bases, leaving 3 bases not matched to a gene. The CDR3 spans 12 residues. Germline CDR1 is DFQATT and CDR2 is SNEGSKA (reference sequence). Written as DNA, the CDR3 is TGCAGTGCTGGGGACAGGTTCACTGAAGCTTTCTTT. It is translated as CSAGDRFTEAFF.

The chain uses TRBV5-1 and TRBJ2-1; no reliable D call. CDR3 length: 14 amino acids. The germline V gene encodes CDR1 SGHRS and CDR2 YFSETQ. V lost 3 bases and J lost 4, with 11 bases in between. The CDR3 sequence: CASSSLARYNEQFF. The DNA for the CDR3 is TGCGCCAGCAGCTCACTGGCCAGATACAATGAGCAGTTCTTC.

V is TRBV4-1 and J is TRBJ2-7; TRBD1 aligns across 12 bases. Per germline, CDR1 MGHRA and CDR2 YSYEKL. The V segment lost 3 bases and the J segment 6 bases; nucleotides outside the gene matches: 3. This CDR3 spans 14 amino acids. The CDR3 protein is CASSQGTGGGEQYF. The CDR3 DNA sequence: TGCGCCAGCAGCCAGGGGACAGGGGGCGGCGAGCAGTACTTC.

The chain combines TRBV11-2 with TRBJ2-1; TRBD1 agrees at 8 bases. The CDR3 covers 18 residues. J was trimmed by 7 bases and V by 4 bases; bases with no gene match: 18. Germline V gene sequence: CDR1 SGHAT, CDR2 FQNNGV. In DNA form, the CDR3 reads TGTGCCAGCAGCTCTCGACAGGGGTGGGGAGACAAGGGGAATGAGCAGTTCTTC. This gives the protein CASSSRQGWGDKGNEQFF.

The V call is TRBV2, the J call TRBJ1-2, with D possibly matching TRBD1 (6 bases). V lost 6 bases and J lost 4, with 24 bases in between. CDR1 SNHLY and CDR2 FYNNEI come from the germline V gene. The CDR3 is made up of 17 amino acids. The CDR3 here is CASSATSLIDRSYGYTF. DNA of the CDR3: TGTGCCAGCAGCGCAACTTCCCTTATAGACAGGTCCTATGGCTACACCTTC. The variable domain in full, with the rest retrieved from reference TRBV2 and TRBJ1-2, is EPEVTQTPSHQVTQMGQEVILRCVPISNHLYFYWYRQILGQKVEFLVSFYNNEISEKSEIFDDQFSVERPDGSNFTLKIRSTKLEDSAMYFCASSATSLIDRSYGYTFGSGTRLTVV.

J is TRBJ1-3 and V is TRBV20-1; D gene ambiguous. Deletions cut 6 bases from V and 0 bases from J, with 12 bases between. The germline gives CDR1 DFQATT, CDR2 SNEGSKA (reference sequence). The CDR3 totals 14 residues. The CDR3 DNA reads as TGCAGTGCCCGCGGGGAGGGCTCTGGAAACACCATATATTTT. It specifies CSARGEGSGNTIYF.

This clonotype has just one count. The genes are TRBV30 and TRBJ2-1, with D perhaps TRBD2 (6 bases). Germline V gene lookup returns CDR1 GTSNPN and CDR2 SVGIG (reference sequence). Trimming took 4 bases from V and 6 from J, leaving 16 bases between them. The CDR3 loop spans 14 amino acids. CDR3 coding DNA: TGTGCCTGGACGGGGGAGGCCCTCCCCAATGAGCAGTTCTTC. Amino acids: CAWTGEALPNEQFF.

V gene TRBV2 combines with J gene TRBJ1-6, with TRBD1 identical over 11 bases. Germline V gene sequence: CDR1 SNHLY, CDR2 FYNNEI. The ends lost 7 bases at V and 9 bases at J; junction bases unmatched: 5. CDR3 length: 14 amino acids. In DNA, the CDR3 is TGTGCCAGCAAGTGGACAGGGGGCGGTTCACCCCTCCACTTT. Its protein is CASKWTGGGSPLHF.

This clonotype was picked up a small number of times. The chain links TRBV27 to TRBJ2-7, with 7 bases fitting TRBD1. The CDR3 runs to 14 residues. J gave up 7 bases and V 5 bases, and 11 bases lay outside the gene matches. Germline CDR1 and CDR2: MNHEY and SMNVEV (reference sequence). CDR3 nucleotides: TGTGCCAGCAGTACCTGGACAGGATATAATGAGCAGTACTTC. Amino acid sequence: CASSTWTGYNEQYF.

The chain combines TRBV20-1 with TRBJ2-3; TRBD1 is a possible D gene (6 bases). Germline values: CDR1 DFQATT, CDR2 SNEGSKA (reference sequence). This CDR3 has 13 amino acids. V was trimmed by 6 bases and J by 4 bases, leaving 14 bases between them. DNA for the CDR3: TGCAGTGCCGGACAGTTCGACGCAGATACGCAGTATTTT. Amino acids: CSAGQFDADTQYF.

This clonotype turned up a few times. CDR3 protein: CASSQGATKTQYF. Written as DNA, the CDR3 is TGCGCCAGCAGCCAAGGGGCGACGAAGACGCAGTATTTT. The chain couples TRBV4-1 to TRBJ2-3; unclear D gene. V was pared by 1 base and J by 9 bases, with 11 bases between. The CDR3 is made up of 13 amino acids. Germline V gives CDR1 MGHRA, CDR2 YSYEKL.

V usage is TRBV3-1 and J usage is TRBJ1-1; D gene unclear. The V gene lost 6 bases and the J gene lost 0 bases, with 8 bases spanning the gap. The CDR3 has 13 residues. The germline CDR1 and CDR2 sequences are LGHDT and YNNKEL (reference sequence). The CDR3 nucleotides read TGTGCCAGCAGTCCGCTGATGAACACTGAAGCTTTCTTT. This sequence encodes CASSPLMNTEAFF.

The rearrangement uses TRBV10-3 and TRBJ1-1; no firm D call. Germline assignment: CDR1 ENHRY and CDR2 SYGVKD. Trimming cost V 3 bases and J 10 bases, with 18 bases left between them. The CDR3 contains 14 residues. The CDR3 coding sequence is TGTGCCATCAGTGACGGACGGGAGAACCATGTAGCTTTCTTT. It is translated as CAISDGRENHVAFF.

On this clonotype itself: One end of the junction does not line up with germline, which may come from a read error. This chain links TRBV12-5 with TRBJ2-1; 13 positions agree with TRBD2. The CDR3 is made up of 17 amino acids. Germline V lookup: CDR1 LGHNT, CDR2 FRNRAP. The CDR3 is CASALGGLAGAVNEQFF. In nucleotides, the CDR3 is TGTGCTAGTGCTTTGGGAGGACTAGCGGGGGCGGTCAATGAGCAGTTCTTC.

This clonotype came up many times. This chain connects TRBV7-9 to TRBJ2-7; a possible D gene is TRBD1 (5 bases). In germline, CDR1 is SEHNR, CDR2 FQNEAQ (reference sequence). Trimming removed 1 base at V and 2 bases at J, with 9 bases between. The CDR3 loop spans 14 amino acids. As DNA, the CDR3 is TGTGCCAGCAGCTTAGGAGACAGACCCTACGAGCAGTACTTC. This gives the protein CASSLGDRPYEQYF.

This rearrangement joins TRBV27 to TRBJ2-1; 7 bases map to TRBD1. Germline trimming cut 5 bases from V and 5 bases from J; bases unmatched to any gene: 12. This CDR3 is built from 16 residues. Germline CDR1 MNHEY, CDR2 SMNVEV (reference sequence). CDR3 DNA sequence: TGTGCCAGCAGTATCAAGATAGGGGGCGTGAACAATGAGCAGTTCTTC. Its translation is CASSIKIGGVNNEQFF.

This rearrangement joins TRBV3-1 to TRBJ1-6; D call uncertain. Germline CDR1 reads LGHDT; CDR2 reads YNNKEL (reference sequence). The CDR3 contains 13 residues. V lost 7 bases and J 5 bases, leaving 9 bases between the germline ends. For the CDR3, the DNA is TGTGCCAGCAACCGGGCCGATAATTCACCCCTCCACTTT. This encodes CASNRADNSPLHF.

The gene calls are TRBV3-1 and TRBJ2-7, with 8 bases fitting TRBD2. CDR1 is LGHDT and CDR2 is YNNKEL in the germline V gene (reference sequence). Unmatched junction bases numbered 8, after V lost 2 bases and J lost 5 bases. The CDR3 length is 15 residues. CDR3 in DNA: TGTGCCAGCAGCCAATGGAGCGGGAGAGACGACGAGCAGTACTTC. Its protein product is CASSQWSGRDDEQYF.

The rearrangement links TRBV20-1 to TRBJ1-3; 10 nucleotides align to TRBD1. The length of the CDR3 is 15 residues. Unmatched junction bases numbered 8, after V lost 3 bases and J lost 6 bases. Looked up from germline, CDR1 is DFQATT and CDR2 is SNEGSKA (reference sequence). Written as DNA, the CDR3 is TGCAGTGCTAGCCCCAGGACAGGGGGGGAAAACACCATATATTTT. Its protein product is CSASPRTGGENTIYF.

This clonotype was counted between two and nine times. This chain connects TRBV9 to TRBJ2-2; D is perhaps TRBD2 (5 bases). The V end lost 0 bases, the J end lost 4 bases, and 13 bases lay between the germline ends. The CDR3 spans 16 residues. The germline V gene has CDR1 SGDLS and CDR2 YYNGEE. The CDR3 DNA follows: TGTGCCAGCAGCGTAGAGCTGGATAGCGCCACCGGGGAGCTGTTTTTT. Translating it yields CASSVELDSATGELFF.

The J gene is TRBJ2-3, the V gene TRBV5-1, with a possible D match to TRBD2 (6 bases). Trimming took off 0 bases at V and 6 bases at J, with 14 bases between the two ends. CDR3 length equals 15 residues. Germline V gives CDR1 SGHRS, CDR2 YFSETQ. CDR3 sequence (DNA): TGCGCCAGCAGCTTGGTCGCCGCCGCGGGGGATACGCAGTATTTT. This gives the protein CASSLVAAAGDTQYF. The full variable domain, completed using reference TRBV5-1 and TRBJ2-3, is KAGVTQTPRYLIKTRGQQVTLSCSPISGHRSVSWYQQTPGQGLQFLFEYFSETQRNKGNFPGRFSGRQFSNSRSEMNVSTLELGDSALYLCASSLVAAAGDTQYFGPGTRLTVL.

The V and J genes are TRBV20-1 and TRBJ1-1, with D tentatively TRBD1 (5 bases). Germline CDR1 DFQATT, CDR2 SNEGSKA (reference sequence). There are 16 residues in the CDR3. V lost 3 bases to trimming and J lost 1 base, with 18 bases between them. The CDR3 sequence is CSARGPAGGGNTEAFF. DNA of the CDR3: TGCAGTGCTAGGGGGCCCGCAGGTGGAGGGAACACTGAAGCTTTCTTT.

In this sample, this clonotype turned up a few times. The V gene is TRBV30, the J gene TRBJ2-7; D remains unclear. V gave up 0 bases and J gave up 2 bases, with 11 bases separating them. Germline CDR1 and CDR2: GTSNPN and SVGIG (reference sequence). This CDR3 comprises 14 residues. CDR3 protein: CAWSVPWRTYEQYF. The CDR3 DNA reads TGTGCCTGGAGTGTACCTTGGCGGACCTACGAGCAGTACTTC. The full variable domain, completed using reference TRBV30 and TRBJ2-7, is SQTIHQWPATLVQPVGSPLSLECTVEGTSNPNLYWYRQAAGRGLQLLFYSVGIGQISSEVPQNLSASRPQDRQFILSSKKLLLSDSGFYLCAWSVPWRTYEQYFGPGTRLTVT.

Notes on this clonotype: This likely comes from a read error, as the CDR3 has no conserved phenylalanine or tryptophan at its end. This chain's CDR3 is CSAKTSSYGYTI. The DNA of the CDR3 is TGCAGCGCCAAAACAAGTAGCTATGGCTACACCATC. The rearrangement links TRBV29-1 to TRBJ1-2, with D unclear. V lost 7 bases, J lost 4 bases, and 13 bases lay in between. The CDR3 sequence is 12 residues long. Germline V gives CDR1 SQVTM, CDR2 ANQGSEA.

The rearrangement links TRBV15 to TRBJ1-2; tentatively, D is TRBD1 (5 bases). The CDR3 is 11 amino acids. Germline V lookup: CDR1 LNHNV, CDR2 YYDKDF (reference sequence). The V and J ends lost 8 bases and 8 bases respectively, with 12 bases between them. The CDR3 protein is CATVGVGGYTF. CDR3 DNA: TGTGCCACCGTAGGGGTTGGGGGCTACACCTTC.

The V and J genes are TRBV11-2 and TRBJ2-1, with TRBD2 as a possible D gene (6 bases). CDR3 length equals 16 residues. Per the germline V gene, CDR1 is SGHAT and CDR2 is FQNNGV. Trimming took 6 bases from V and 7 from J, leaving 22 bases between them. The CDR3 coding sequence is TGTGCCAGCAGAATTCCGGTACTAGCAATTGCAAATGAGCAGTTCTTC. This sequence encodes CASRIPVLAIANEQFF.